A selection of T cell receptor beta chains follows, all from one sample in a study of blood T cell repertoires in COVID-19. Some clones are missing from TCRdb's copy, which holds only in-frame ones; the method was immunoSEQ multiplex PCR. The profile covers tens of thousands of clones, with about 84% appearing a single time and about two fifths taken by the ten largest. The sequenced sample was peripheral blood. The receptor set was obtained from a human donor in a cohort sampled during active COVID-19. The CDR3 runs from the conserved cysteine through the conserved F or W. A D gene is named only where the DNA matches it firmly. Size tells how often a clone was seen (once, few, many) or the class of an expanded clone, and some rows leave it out.

cdr3_aa	cdr3_nt	d_call	clone_size	v_call	j_call
CASSYSGGGRYNEQFF	TGTGCCAGCAGTTACTCGGGTGGGGGCCGCTACAATGAGCAGTTCTTC	-	-	TRBV6-5	TRBJ2-1
CASSYSGTSDTDTQYF	TGTGCCAGCAGTTATTCTGGGACTTCAGACACAGATACGCAGTATTTT	-	-	TRBV6-9	TRBJ2-3
CASWGWGGGAPAWETQYF	TGTGCCAGCTGGGGGTGGGGCGGGGGGGCCCCAGCCTGGGAGACCCAGTACTTC	TRBD2	-	TRBV27	TRBJ2-5
CASSQVGGNNQPQHF	TGCGCCAGCAGCCAAGTAGGAGGGAACAATCAGCCCCAGCATTTT	-	-	TRBV4-1	TRBJ1-5
CASKVQGNSPLHF	TGTGCCAGCAAAGTCCAGGGTAATTCACCCCTCCACTTT	-	-	TRBV6-5	TRBJ1-6
CASSSTYNSPLHF	TGTGCCAGTAGTAGTACCTATAATTCACCCCTCCACTTT	-	-	TRBV19	TRBJ1-6
CASSPQGISSYEQYF	TGTGCCAGCAGTCCACAGGGGATAAGCTCCTACGAGCAGTACTTC	TRBD1	few	TRBV28	TRBJ2-7
CASSPGHRRSYGYTF	TGTGCCAGCAGTCCGGGACACAGGAGGTCCTATGGCTACACCTTC	-	-	TRBV5-6	TRBJ1-2
CASSLTMDSPRFF	TGTGCCAGCAGCCTAACGATGGACAGCCCTCGTTTCTTC	-	-	TRBV9	TRBJ2-1
CASSWDSPNTGELFF	TGTGCCAGCAGTTGGGACAGCCCGAACACCGGGGAGCTGTTTTTT	TRBD1	-	TRBV2	TRBJ2-2
CASSYDTKGGYTF	TGTGCCAGCAGTTACGATACGAAGGGGGGCTACACCTTC	-	few	TRBV6-6	TRBJ1-2
CASSQGGRLEQYF	TGTGCCAGCAGCCAAGGAGGGCGTCTCGAGCAGTACTTC	-	-	TRBV3-1/TRBV3-2	TRBJ2-7
CAWTRQGSEKLFF	TGTGCCTGGACCCGACAGGGGAGTGAAAAACTGTTTTTT	TRBD1	-	TRBV30	TRBJ1-4
CASSLGGTGSQETQYF	TGTGCCAGCAGCTTAGGAGGGACAGGTAGTCAAGAGACCCAGTACTTC	TRBD1	-	TRBV7-8	TRBJ2-5
CASSLAGISGANVLTF	TGCGCCAGCAGCTTGGCCGGGATCTCTGGGGCCAACGTCCTGACTTTC	-	-	TRBV5-1	TRBJ2-6
CASRASPQRDTSSYEQYF	TGTGCCAGCAGGGCCTCACCTCAACGGGACACGTCCTCCTACGAGCAGTACTTC	-	-	TRBV2	TRBJ2-7
CASSLELRGTQYF	TGCGCCAGCAGCTTGGAATTGAGAGGTACGCAGTATTTT	-	-	TRBV5-1	TRBJ2-3
CASRHGQVYEQYF	TGTGCCAGCAGGCACGGACAGGTCTACGAGCAGTACTTC	TRBD1	-	TRBV2	TRBJ2-7
CASSLSREVTDTQYF	TGTGCCAGCAGTTTATCGCGCGAGGTGACAGATACGCAGTATTTT	-	-	TRBV28	TRBJ2-3
CASSPPGQTYEQFF	TGTGCCAGCTCACCACCCGGACAGACCTATGAGCAGTTCTTC	-	-	TRBV18	TRBJ2-1
CASSHRNTEAFF	TGTGCCAGCAGCCATAGGAACACTGAAGCTTTCTTT	-	-	TRBV3-1/TRBV3-2	TRBJ1-1
CAWSRVNEQFF	TGTGCCTGGAGTCGGGTTAATGAGCAGTTCTTC	-	-	TRBV30	TRBJ2-1
CASGKNAGGGGEKLFF	TGTGCCAGCGGGAAAAACGCAGGGGGCGGAGGTGAAAAACTGTTTTTT	TRBD1	-	TRBV7-9	TRBJ1-4
CASRSNSYEQYF	TGTGCCAGCAGGTCGAACAGCTACGAGCAGTACTTC	-	-	TRBV2	TRBJ2-7
CAWGTPNTGELFF	TGTGCCTGGGGGACACCGAACACCGGGGAGCTGTTTTTT	-	-	TRBV30	TRBJ2-2
CASSLLAGRQETQYF	TGTGCCAGCAGCTTGCTAGCGGGGCGCCAAGAGACCCAGTACTTC	TRBD2	-	TRBV7-6	TRBJ2-5
CASSLQGGGAGLYEQYF	TGTGCCAGCTCACTCCAAGGCGGGGGGGCGGGACTCTACGAGCAGTACTTC	TRBD2	-	TRBV18	TRBJ2-7
CASSYSGQSSGNTIYF	TGTGCCAGCAGCTACTCGGGACAAAGCTCTGGAAACACCATATATTTT	-	-	TRBV27	TRBJ1-3
CASSREINYGYTF	TGTGCCAGCAGTCGGGAAATCAACTATGGCTACACCTTC	-	-	TRBV2	TRBJ1-2
CASSRDRGSYEQYF	TGTGCCAGCAGTCGGGACAGGGGCTCCTACGAGCAGTACTTC	TRBD1	-	TRBV5-4	TRBJ2-7
CASRFRQVPYNEQFF	TGTGCCAGCAGATTTCGACAGGTACCCTACAATGAGCAGTTCTTC	-	once	TRBV27	TRBJ2-1
CASSVGTRGDTQYF	TGTGCCAGCAGCGTGGGAACCCGGGGGGATACGCAGTATTTT	-	-	TRBV5-4	TRBJ2-3
CASSLEGYEQYF	TGTGCCAGCAGTTTGGAGGGCTACGAGCAGTACTTC	-	-	TRBV28	TRBJ2-7
CASSRQMNTEAFF	TGTGCCAGCTCACGTCAGATGAACACTGAAGCTTTCTTT	-	few	TRBV18	TRBJ1-1
CASSSHSNPGGEKEAFF	TGTGCCAGCAGCTCCCACAGTAATCCGGGGGGAGAAAAAGAAGCTTTCTTT	-	few	TRBV9	TRBJ1-1
CAWAGRAGYTF	TGTGCCTGGGCCGGGCGGGCTGGCTACACCTTC	-	-	TRBV30	TRBJ1-2
CASCARGQAITDTQYF	TGTGCCAGCTGCGCCCGGGGACAGGCGATCACAGATACGCAGTATTTT	TRBD1	-	TRBV28	TRBJ2-3
CASSGTGVGTEAFF	TGTGCCAGCAGCGGCACAGGGGTAGGTACTGAAGCTTTCTTT	TRBD1	-	TRBV11-2	TRBJ1-1
CATSDLAGEGDTQYF	TGTGCCACCAGTGATTTGGCGGGAGAGGGTGATACGCAGTATTTT	TRBD2	-	TRBV24-1	TRBJ2-3
CASSLRGLNTEAFF	TGTGCCAGCAGTTTAAGGGGATTGAACACTGAAGCTTTCTTT	-	-	TRBV27	TRBJ1-1
CASSLTGITEAFF	TGCGCCAGCAGCTTGACAGGGATCACTGAAGCTTTCTTT	-	-	TRBV5-1	TRBJ1-1
CASSLGQGTDEQYF	TGTGCCAGTAGTCTGGGACAGGGGACCGACGAGCAGTACTTC	TRBD1	few	TRBV19	TRBJ2-7
CASKTGRASGENTGELFF	TGTGCCAGCAAGACCGGTCGGGCTAGCGGGGAGAACACCGGGGAGCTGTTTTTT	TRBD2	-	TRBV28	TRBJ2-2
CASSLRRGPQYF	TGTGCCAGCAGTTTACGGAGGGGCCCGCAGTACTTC	-	-	TRBV28	TRBJ2-4
CASSNSGQRNTEAFF	TGTGCCAGCAGTAACTCGGGACAGCGGAACACTGAAGCTTTCTTT	TRBD1	few	TRBV25-1	TRBJ1-1
CASSLLNRQGSYEQYF	TGTGCCAGCAGCTTGTTGAATCGACAGGGGTCCTACGAGCAGTACTTC	TRBD1	-	TRBV5-4	TRBJ2-7
CASSFSSGRASGSPLHF	TGTGCCAGCAGCTTTTCCTCGGGCAGGGCTTCGGGTTCACCCCTCCACTTT	-	-	TRBV5-6	TRBJ1-6
CASRRTGVNYEQYF	TGTGCCAGCAGACGTACGGGGGTCAACTACGAGCAGTACTTC	-	-	TRBV7-2	TRBJ2-7
CASSIVFYRGQGNDEQYF	TGTGCCAGTAGTATCGTTTTTTATAGGGGACAGGGTAACGACGAGCAGTACTTC	TRBD1	-	TRBV19	TRBJ2-7
CASSDLAGNTGELFF	TGCGCCAGCAGCGATCTAGCGGGGAACACCGGGGAGCTGTTTTTT	TRBD2	-	TRBV5-1	TRBJ2-2
CASRWTGSDNSPLHF	TGTGCCAGCAGGTGGACAGGGTCTGATAATTCACCCCTCCACTTT	TRBD1	-	TRBV2	TRBJ1-6
CASSPRSAGGPGTEAFF	TGCGCCAGCAGCCCAAGGTCGGCAGGGGGCCCGGGGACTGAAGCTTTCTTT	TRBD1	-	TRBV5-1	TRBJ1-1
CASSLNRQDQGYTF	TGTGCCAGCAGCTTAAACCGGCAGGATCAAGGCTACACCTTC	-	-	TRBV7-3	TRBJ1-2